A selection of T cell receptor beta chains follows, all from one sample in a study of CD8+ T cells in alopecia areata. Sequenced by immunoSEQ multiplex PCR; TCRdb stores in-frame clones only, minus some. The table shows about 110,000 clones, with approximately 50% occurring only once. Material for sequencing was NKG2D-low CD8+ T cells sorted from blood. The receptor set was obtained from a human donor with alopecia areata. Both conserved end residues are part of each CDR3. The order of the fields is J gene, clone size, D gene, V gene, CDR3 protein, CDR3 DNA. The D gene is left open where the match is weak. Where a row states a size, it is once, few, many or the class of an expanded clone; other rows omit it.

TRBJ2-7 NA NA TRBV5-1 CASSAPGFGQYF TGCGCCAGCAGCGCCCCGGGGTTCGGGCAGTACTTC
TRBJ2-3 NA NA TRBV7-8 CASSWLGDPRADTQYF TGTGCCAGCAGCTGGCTGGGGGATCCTCGCGCAGATACGCAGTATTTT
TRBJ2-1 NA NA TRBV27 CASSFPDSDEQFF TGTGCCAGCAGTTTTCCCGACTCGGATGAGCAGTTCTTC
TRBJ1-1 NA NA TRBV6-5 CASSYSLNTEAFF TGTGCCAGCAGTTACTCACTGAACACTGAAGCTTTCTTT
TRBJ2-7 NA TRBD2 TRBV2 CASRTSGYYEQYF TGTGCCAGCAGAACTAGCGGATACTACGAGCAGTACTTC
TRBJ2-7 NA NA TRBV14 CASSHPDGSYEQYF TGTGCCAGCAGCCATCCGGACGGATCCTACGAGCAGTACTTC
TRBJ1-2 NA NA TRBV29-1 CSVGGGSNYGYTF TGCAGCGTTGGGGGTGGGAGTAACTATGGCTACACCTTC
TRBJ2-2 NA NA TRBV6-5 CASRPPGDTGELFF TGTGCCAGCAGACCACCGGGGGACACCGGGGAGCTGTTTTTT
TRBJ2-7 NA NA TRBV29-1 CSVGGFYEQYF TGCAGCGTTGGGGGCTTTTACGAGCAGTACTTC
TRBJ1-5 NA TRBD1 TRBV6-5 CASSALTGSNQPQHF TGTGCCAGCAGCGCCTTGACAGGGTCGAATCAGCCCCAGCATTTT
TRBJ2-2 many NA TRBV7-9 CASRPPLQGANTGELFF TGTGCCAGCAGACCCCCGTTACAGGGTGCGAACACCGGGGAGCTGTTTTTT
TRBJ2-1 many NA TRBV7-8 CASSLEGFSSYNEQFF TGTGCCAGCAGCTTAGAAGGTTTTTCATCCTACAATGAGCAGTTCTTC
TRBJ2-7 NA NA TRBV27 CASRLGPTGEQYF TGTGCCAGCAGGCTCGGACCCACTGGCGAGCAGTACTTC
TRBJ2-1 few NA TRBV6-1 CASSEGPEGYNEQFF TGTGCCAGCAGTGAAGGGCCTGAGGGTTACAATGAGCAGTTCTTC
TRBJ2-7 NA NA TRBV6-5 CASSYRADEQYF TGTGCCAGCAGTTACAGGGCAGACGAGCAGTACTTC
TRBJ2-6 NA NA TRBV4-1 CASSQGDGSSGANVLTF TGCGCCAGCAGCCAAGGTGACGGAAGCTCTGGGGCCAACGTCCTGACTTTC
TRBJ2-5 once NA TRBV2 CASRPTGYQETQYF TGTGCCTCCCGACCGACAGGCTACCAAGAGACCCAGTACTTC
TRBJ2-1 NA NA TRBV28 CASSGLLVEQFF TGTGCCAGCAGTGGACTGTTGGTTGAGCAGTTCTTC
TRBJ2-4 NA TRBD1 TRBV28 CASSPPGTDKNIQYF TGTGCCAGCAGTCCCCCTGGGACAGACAAAAACATTCAGTACTTC
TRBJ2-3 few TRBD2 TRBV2 CASSGPGLAGAQADTQYF TGTGCCAGCAGTGGGCCGGGACTAGCGGGAGCCCAAGCAGATACGCAGTATTTT
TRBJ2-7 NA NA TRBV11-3 CASSLAKTRSYEQYF TGTGCCAGCAGCTTAGCCAAGACTAGGTCCTACGAGCAGTACTTC
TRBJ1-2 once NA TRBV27 CASSLVMDVNYGYTF TGTGCCAGCAGCCTAGTGATGGACGTTAACTATGGCTACACCTTC
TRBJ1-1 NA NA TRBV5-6 CASSNQLARHTEAFF TGTGCCAGCAGTAATCAACTAGCGCGGCACACTGAAGCTTTCTTT
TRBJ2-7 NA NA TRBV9 CASSHTRESPGEQYF TGTGCCAGCAGCCATACGAGGGAGAGTCCGGGCGAGCAGTACTTC
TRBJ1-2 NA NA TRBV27 CASSFRATASNYGYTF TGTGCCAGCAGCTTTAGAGCGACAGCCTCTAACTATGGCTACACCTTC
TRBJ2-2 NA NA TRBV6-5 CASSYTPGDGELFF TGTGCCAGCAGTTATACCCCAGGGGACGGGGAGCTGTTTTTT
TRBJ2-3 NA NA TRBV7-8 CASSHRDDGGSDTQYF TGTGCCAGCAGCCATCGGGACGATGGTGGGTCAGATACGCAGTATTTT
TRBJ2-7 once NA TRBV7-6 CASSLAGGTYEQYF TGTGCCAGCAGCTTAGCCGGGGGAACCTACGAGCAGTACTTC
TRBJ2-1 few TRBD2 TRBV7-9 CASTGGGSYNEQFF TGTGCCAGCACTGGGGGAGGGTCCTACAATGAGCAGTTCTTC
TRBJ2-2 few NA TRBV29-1 CSVGGHTGELFF TGCAGCGTTGGGGGTCACACCGGGGAGCTGTTTTTT
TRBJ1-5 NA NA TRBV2 CASRTERGGNQPQHF TGTGCCAGCAGAACAGAGAGAGGGGGCAATCAGCCCCAGCATTTT
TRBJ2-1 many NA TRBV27 CASNDGNEQFF TGTGCCAGCAACGACGGCAATGAGCAGTTCTTC
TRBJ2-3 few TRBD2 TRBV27 CASSFPTSGRIDTQYF TGTGCCAGCAGCTTCCCGACTAGCGGGAGAATAGATACGCAGTATTTT
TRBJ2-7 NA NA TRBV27 CASSLDSSYEQYF TGTGCCAGCAGTTTGGACAGCTCCTACGAGCAGTACTTC
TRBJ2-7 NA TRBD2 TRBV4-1 CASSQERESYEQYF TGCGCCAGCAGCCAGGAGCGGGAGTCCTACGAGCAGTACTTC
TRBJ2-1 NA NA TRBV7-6 CASSSRLHEQFF TGTGCCAGCAGCTCCAGACTCCATGAGCAGTTCTTC
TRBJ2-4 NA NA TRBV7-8 CASSLATENIQYF TGTGCCAGCAGCTTAGCCACAGAAAACATTCAGTACTTC
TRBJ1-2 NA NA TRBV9 CASSGTSNYGYTF TGTGCCAGCAGCGGTACGTCTAACTATGGCTACACCTTC
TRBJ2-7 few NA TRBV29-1 CSVAREPYEQYF TGCAGCGTTGCACGTGAGCCCTACGAGCAGTACTTC
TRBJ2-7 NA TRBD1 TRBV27 CASSPSQGAYEQYF TGTGCCAGCAGTCCCTCACAGGGGGCGTACGAGCAGTACTTC